Shown below are 19 T cell receptor beta chains from a single sample sequenced in a study of T-cell reconstitution after alpha-beta-depleted transplantation in children. The authors prepared the TCRbeta library with unique molecular identifiers. MiXCR, applied by TCRdb to the PCR reads, yields one record per CDR3 protein. This sample has about 420,000 distinct CDR3 sequences, with about 17% found just once. The input for sequencing was PBMCs, mostly from graft donor cells, taken 360 days after TCRalphabeta/CD19-depleted stem cell transplant. All receptors come from a boy under three years old who had a stem cell transplant for Wiskott-Aldrich syndrome, so the T cells may come from the graft donor.

This clonotype was picked up a small number of times. J is TRBJ2-2 and V is TRBV20-1, with D uncertain. The CDR3 covers 15 residues. The V gene lost 0 bases and the J gene lost 3 bases, with 11 bases spanning the gap. CDR1 DFQATT and CDR2 SNEGSKA come from the germline V gene (reference sequence). This chain's CDR3 is CSARDARRHTGELFF. DNA for the CDR3: TGCAGTGCTAGAGATGCTCGGCGACACACCGGGGAGCTGTTTTTT.

This clonotype has only a few counts. The CDR3 loop reads CASRDYSGNNQETQYF. CDR3 DNA sequence: TGTGCCAGCAGAGACTATAGCGGGAATAACCAAGAGACCCAGTACTTC. The chain combines TRBV12-3 or TRBV12-4 with TRBJ2-5; 8 bases map to TRBD2. After removal of 6 bases from V and 0 bases from J, the junction contained 9 bases not matched to a gene. The CDR3 covers 16 residues.

This clonotype was picked up a small number of times. J is TRBJ2-4 and V is TRBV7-9, with D hard to call. The CDR3 runs 14 residues. Germline V lookup: CDR1 SEHNR, CDR2 FQNEAQ (reference sequence). Between the trimmed V and J ends, which lost 4 bases and 8 bases, there was a span of 15 bases. CDR3 protein: CASSSSSPGDIQYF. CDR3 DNA sequence: TGTGCCAGCAGCTCCTCGTCGCCGGGTGACATTCAGTACTTC.

The V gene is TRBV7-2, the J gene TRBJ1-2, with 10 bases matching TRBD1. Germline V gene lookup returns CDR1 SGHTA and CDR2 FQGNSA. The CDR3 is made up of 15 amino acids. Trimming removed 7 bases from V and 2 bases from J; junction bases left unmatched: 7. CDR3 DNA: TGTGCCAGCACCCGGGACAGGGGTAGGAACTATGGCTACACCTTC. Encoded protein: CASTRDRGRNYGYTF.

Only a few counts were recorded for this clonotype. The gene calls are TRBV10-2 and TRBJ2-7; D is undetermined. The CDR3 covers 16 residues. Trimming took 7 bases from V and 2 from J, leaving 21 bases between them. Germline loops: CDR1 WSHSY, CDR2 SAAADI. CDR3 loop: CASTGRSGRSTYEQYF. CDR3 DNA sequence: TGCGCCAGCACGGGTAGATCTGGCCGCTCCACCTACGAGCAGTACTTC.

The gene calls are TRBV3-1 and TRBJ2-2, with a weak D call TRBD1 (5 bases). From germline, CDR1 is LGHDT and CDR2 YNNKEL (reference sequence). The CDR3 totals 15 residues. V was shortened by 0 bases and J by 2 bases, with 7 bases between the two germline ends. The CDR3 here is CASSQEWGNTGELFF. The CDR3 bases are TGTGCCAGCAGCCAAGAATGGGGCAACACCGGGGAGCTGTTTTTT.

This clonotype has just a few counts. V gene TRBV20-1 combines with J gene TRBJ2-7, with D possibly matching TRBD1 (6 bases). Per the germline V gene, CDR1 is DFQATT and CDR2 is SNEGSKA (reference sequence). V was pared by 0 bases and J by 2 bases, with 14 bases between. The CDR3 runs 15 residues. This chain's CDR3 is CSARDPGTPTYEQYF. CDR3 in DNA: TGCAGTGCTAGAGATCCCGGGACACCTACCTACGAGCAGTACTTC.

The rearrangement uses TRBV28 and TRBJ1-5, with D unclear. This CDR3 is 14 amino acids long. The V end lost 10 bases, the J end lost 4 bases, and 17 bases lay between the germline ends. Germline CDR1 is MDHEN and CDR2 is SYDVKM. The CDR3 region has the DNA TGTGCCACCGTAAAAGGGTGGCCTAATCAGCCCCAGCATTTT. Translating gives CATVKGWPNQPQHF.

Only a few counts were recorded for this clonotype. J is TRBJ2-1 and V is TRBV10-2; no definite D call. The CDR3 runs to 14 residues. Trimming took 7 bases from V and 4 from J, leaving 14 bases between them. CDR1 and CDR2 from the germline V gene are WSHSY and SAAADI. The CDR3 DNA sequence: TGCGCCAGCAAATCGCTAGGACCTTACAATGAGCAGTTCTTC. Protein product: CASKSLGPYNEQFF.

Only a few counts were recorded for this clonotype. The chain carries TRBV24-1 and TRBJ2-6, with 9 bases matching TRBD2. CDR3 length equals 18 residues. Losses at the gene ends were 3 bases for V and 1 base for J; bases not matched to a gene: 6. CDR1 is KGHDR, CDR2 SFDVKD, per germline. CDR3 amino acids: CATSDPLAGRSGANVLTF. In nucleotides, the CDR3 is TGTGCCACCAGTGATCCGCTAGCGGGAAGGTCTGGGGCCAACGTCCTGACTTTC.

This clonotype was seen only a few times. The V gene is TRBV28, the J gene TRBJ2-7; 8 bases line up with TRBD2. Germline lookup yields CDR1 MDHEN and CDR2 SYDVKM. Trimming took 1 base from V and 3 from J; bases not matched to a gene: 8. The CDR3 is made up of 16 amino acids. The CDR3 loop is CASSLLKRGSLYEQYF. CDR3 nucleotides: TGTGCCAGCAGTTTATTGAAGCGGGGGTCCCTCTACGAGCAGTACTTC.

The gene calls are TRBV11-1 and TRBJ2-5, with 9 nucleotides matching TRBD2. From germline, CDR1 is SGHAT and CDR2 FQDESV (reference sequence). The CDR3 contains 18 residues. With 5 bases clipped from V and 5 bases from J, the junction kept 18 bases outside the gene matches. The CDR3 is CASSRLNRMSGGRETQYF. CDR3 DNA: TGTGCCAGCAGCCGGCTAAATAGAATGAGCGGGGGGCGTGAGACCCAGTACTTC.

CDR3 residues: CASTSSYRGETQYF. The CDR3 DNA reads as TGTGCCAGCACCTCAAGTTACAGGGGAGAGACCCAGTACTTC. The chain links TRBV7-9 to TRBJ2-5, with 7 bases aligning to TRBD1. CDR3 length equals 14 residues. The germline gives CDR1 SEHNR, CDR2 FQNEAQ (reference sequence). Unmatched junction bases numbered 9, after V lost 7 bases and J lost 4 bases.

The sample holds a few counts of this clonotype. This sequence joins TRBV20-1 and TRBJ2-7; D could derive from TRBD1 or TRBD2 (6 bases each). CDR1 DFQATT and CDR2 SNEGSKA come from the germline V gene (reference sequence). CDR3 length: 14 residues. Trimming shortened V by 0 bases and J by 7 bases, and 16 bases separated the two germline ends. The DNA of the CDR3 is TGCAGTGCTAGAGATCTGGGGGGCCTGTGGGAGCAGTACTTC. It codes for CSARDLGGLWEQYF.

This clonotype has more than one count but fewer than ten. The genes are TRBV29-1 and TRBJ2-1, with 7 bases that match TRBD1. V was pared by 6 bases and J by 0 bases, with 5 bases of the junction left unmatched. CDR3 length: 14 amino acids. Germline V CDR1 and CDR2: SQVTM, ANQGSEA. CDR3 DNA sequence: TGCAGCGTCGACCGGGACAGCTCCTACAATGAGCAGTTCTTC. It yields the protein CSVDRDSSYNEQFF.

The chain is built from TRBV24-1 and TRBJ2-1, with TRBD2 identical over 8 bases. J gave up 10 bases and V 4 bases, and 11 bases lay outside the gene matches. From germline, CDR1 is KGHDR and CDR2 SFDVKD. The CDR3 is 15 residues long. The CDR3 spells CATSDQLAAEGEQFF. In DNA, the CDR3 is TGTGCCACCAGTGACCAACTAGCGGCAGAAGGCGAGCAGTTCTTC.

The chain carries TRBV2 and TRBJ2-2, with TRBD1 matching 8 bases. J was trimmed by 2 bases and V by 4 bases; bases with no gene match: 3. Germline CDR1 is SNHLY and CDR2 is FYNNEI. The CDR3 has 15 amino acids. CDR3 residues: CASSGRGLNTGELFF. CDR3 nucleotide sequence: TGTGCCAGCAGTGGCAGGGGGCTTAACACCGGGGAGCTGTTTTTT.

The chain uses TRBV4-1 and TRBJ2-7; D is perhaps TRBD1 or TRBD2 (6 bases each). V lost 0 bases and J lost 2, with 17 bases in between. Looked up from germline, CDR1 is MGHRA and CDR2 is YSYEKL. The length of the CDR3 is 17 residues. For the CDR3, the DNA is TGCGCCAGCAGCCAAGATCTAGGGGGGACAAGTACCTACGAGCAGTACTTC. Translated, it gives CASSQDLGGTSTYEQYF.

This clonotype was seen a few times. The V and J genes are TRBV6-5 and TRBJ1-2; no reliable D call. CDR1 and CDR2 (germline): MNHEY, SVGAGI. Deletions cut 2 bases from V and 4 bases from J, with 8 bases between. The CDR3 has 13 residues. CDR3 nucleotides: TGTGCCAGCAGTTACGAGCTACTCTATGGCTACACCTTC. Its protein product is CASSYELLYGYTF.